This paragraph reports one T cell receptor beta chain. This CDR3 has 14 amino acids. Germline V gene sequence: CDR1 SNHLY, CDR2 FYNNEI. V was trimmed by 6 bases and J by 5 bases, leaving 16 bases between them. Profiled with immunoSEQ multiplex PCR; TCRdb holds only in-frame clones, not every one. Of around 130,000 clones listed, just over 85% are singletons. These data come from a study of T cell responses to AZD1222 COVID-19 vaccine. The chain uses TRBV2 and TRBJ1-1, with D possibly being TRBD1 (6 bases). The specimen was peripheral blood, collected on day 0 of AZD1222 vaccination. This receptor was identified in an adult in good health. CDR3 in amino acids: CASRKQGESTEAFF. The DNA of the CDR3 is TGTGCCAGCAGGAAACAGGGTGAGAGTACTGAAGCTTTCTTT.